Described below is a single T cell receptor beta chain sequence and its context. TCRdb keeps only in-frame clones here, not all; method: immunoSEQ multiplex PCR. The sample lists 200,000 to 250,000 clones; 90% were seen once. V lost 0 bases and J lost 5; bases outside the gene matches: 7. Germline CDR1 LNHNV, CDR2 YYDKDF (reference sequence). The CDR3 loop spans 15 amino acids. This sample is part of a study of blood T cell repertoires in COVID-19. The overall study: Specimens from acute and convalescent COVID-19 originated in the United States, Italy and Spain. Sources were T cells, B-cell-depleted T cells, or PBMCs; the material itself was cDNA or gDNA.

Cohort allocation depended upon clinical history that participants reported. This receptor was obtained from a man aged 30 to 45 who had been exposed to COVID-19. V and J are TRBV15 and TRBJ2-7; 7 nucleotides line up with TRBD1. What was sequenced was PBMCs or T cells enriched from blood (not recorded which). CDR3 residues: CATSREGQKVDEQYF. The CDR3 nucleotides read TGTGCCACCAGCAGAGAGGGACAGAAAGTAGACGAGCAGTACTTC.